The clone carrying this T cell receptor (beta chain) was picked up a small number of times. Its matching antigen is unknown. Construction of TCR beta libraries relied on iRepertoire HTBI primers and on Arm-PCR targeting CDR3 regions. TCRdb reprocessed the multiplex PCR reads via MiXCR and lists one record per CDR3 protein. The sample includes some 470,000 distinct CDR3 sequences, around a fifth of them seen just once. The sample belongs to a study of regulatory T cells in long-lasting Graves disease. Overall study context: Positivity for TSH receptor antibodies plus over 5 years of antithyroid drugs meant persistent Graves' disease. Study results and limitations: Having few samples may have compromised the accuracy. A greater number of public clonotypes (over 2,500) was shared by persistent patients than by new patients (over 900).

The germline V gene has CDR1 SEHNR and CDR2 FQNEAQ (reference sequence). CDR3 length: 15 amino acids. After removal of 4 bases from V and 3 bases from J, the junction contained 7 bases not matched to a gene. Time point of the sample: persistent/refractory GD, antithyroid drugs over 5 years with positive TRAb. The TCR library was made from RNA extracted from PBMCs. The patients were enrolled through endocrinology in Xi'an, China. The rearrangement uses TRBV7-9 and TRBJ1-2; 8 positions agree with TRBD1. Here the sequenced sample was peripheral blood mononuclear cells (PBMCs), taken when the disease was refractory, from a patient treated with antithyroid drugs. This clonotype originated in a female donor with Graves disease. The CDR3 sequence is CASSSGQGIDYGYTF. The CDR3, as DNA: TGTGCCAGCAGCTCCGGACAGGGAATCGACTATGGCTACACCTTC.